A single sample gave rise to the 23 T cell receptor beta chains below, sequenced in a study of monozygotic twins with inflammatory bowel disease. TCRdb reworked the 5' RACE reads into one entry per CDR3 protein, no DNA. The ten most abundant clones cover roughly 2.3% of a sample with hundreds of thousands of distinct CDR3 sequences. Sequenced input: blood. The receptors were sampled from a human donor with ulcerative colitis or Crohn's disease, or a healthy co-twin of an affected twin (not recorded which).

The chain recombines TRBV18 with TRBJ2-1. The length of the CDR3 is 13 residues. Germline loops: CDR1 KGHSH, CDR2 LQKENI. The CDR3 loop is CASSLGVGNEQFF. The entire variable domain, with the rest obtained from reference TRBV18 and TRBJ2-1, is as follows: NAGVMQNPRHLVRRRGQEARLRCSPMKGHSHVYWYRQLPEEGLKFMVYLQKENIIDESGMPKERFSAEFPKEGPSILRIQQVVRGDSAAYFCASSLGVGNEQFFGPGTRLTVL.

The CDR3 loop is CASSYRGDYNEQFF. The chain carries TRBV6-6 and TRBJ2-1. There are 14 residues in the CDR3. Germline CDR1 reads MNHNY; CDR2 reads SVGAGI (reference sequence).

The rearrangement joins TRBV20-1 to TRBJ2-3; no DNA is available, so the TRBD1 call from TCRdb remains unchecked. The CDR3 has 13 amino acids. Per germline, CDR1 DFQATT and CDR2 SNEGSKA (reference sequence). The CDR3 sequence is CSATRGITDTQYF.

The genes are TRBV2 and TRBJ1-4; TCRdb selects TRBD1, and the lack of DNA leaves this call unchecked. There are 13 residues in the CDR3. Looked up from germline, CDR1 is SNHLY and CDR2 is FYNNEI. The CDR3 sequence: CASLQGPPEKLFF. The complete variable domain, with remaining parts taken from reference TRBV2 and TRBJ1-4, reads EPEVTQTPSHQVTQMGQEVILRCVPISNHLYFYWYRQILGQKVEFLVSFYNNEISEKSEIFDDQFSVERPDGSNFTLKIRSTKLEDSAMYFCASLQGPPEKLFFGSGTQLSVL.

The chain is built from TRBV5-4 and TRBJ1-1. Germline values: CDR1 SGHNT, CDR2 YYREEE (reference sequence). CDR3 size: 15 residues. CDR3 region: CASSLGGGSETEAFF.

The chain's CDR3 is CATSGDRAFGPDTQYF. The chain links TRBV15 to TRBJ2-3; TCRdb's D call, TRBD1, is unchecked because there is no DNA. This CDR3 contains 16 residues. Germline lookup yields CDR1 LNHNV and CDR2 YYDKDF (reference sequence).

The genes are TRBV20-1 and TRBJ1-2. CDR1 and CDR2 (germline): DFQATT, SNEGSKA (reference sequence). CDR3 length: 15 amino acids. The CDR3 loop reads CSARGIAEVNYGYTF.

The gene calls are TRBV7-2 and TRBJ2-7; TCRdb's D call of TRBD1 is untestable without DNA. The CDR3 loop spans 15 amino acids. Germline V lookup: CDR1 SGHTA, CDR2 FQGNSA. The CDR3 protein is CASSIMGGRFYEQYF.

The chain is built from TRBV7-3 and TRBJ2-3; no DNA is available, so the TRBD2 call from TCRdb remains unchecked. The CDR3 has 16 residues. Germline V CDR1 and CDR2: SGHTA, FQGTGA. This chain's CDR3 is CASSLDSGMSFHTQYF. Combining the CDR3 with reference TRBV7-3 and TRBJ2-3 gives the whole variable domain GAGVSQTPSNKVTEKGKYVELRCDPISGHTALYWYRQSLGQGPEFLIYFQGTGAADDSGLPNDRFFAVRPEGSVSTLKIQRTERGDSAVYLCASSLDSGMSFHTQYFGPGTRLTVL.

The gene calls are TRBV7-2 and TRBJ2-2; the D gene TCRdb calls, TRBD2, cannot be checked with no DNA. The CDR3 covers 15 residues. The germline V gene encodes CDR1 SGHTA and CDR2 FQGNSA. CDR3: CASSSSGMLGGELFF.

The V gene is TRBV9, the J gene TRBJ1-4. The CDR3 length is 14 residues. Germline V CDR1 and CDR2: SGDLS, YYNGEE. The chain's CDR3 is CASSAGSTNEKLFF.

The rearrangement joins TRBV20-1 to TRBJ1-4; there is no DNA to check the TCRdb D call of TRBD1. The length of the CDR3 is 19 residues. From germline, CDR1 is DFQATT and CDR2 SNEGSKA (reference sequence). The CDR3 protein is CSAPIQGAGTVTTNEKLFF.

This rearrangement joins TRBV6-1 to TRBJ2-5; TCRdb's D gene call, TRBD2, goes unchecked for lack of DNA. Looked up from germline, CDR1 is MNHNS and CDR2 is SASEGT. The CDR3 runs to 17 residues. Here the CDR3 reads CASSPEILPSLQETQYF.

The J gene is TRBJ2-1, the V gene TRBV6-5; TCRdb selects TRBD1, and the lack of DNA leaves this call unchecked. The CDR3 sequence is 15 residues long. From germline, CDR1 is MNHEY and CDR2 SVGAGI. The CDR3: CASSNHRVPYNEQFF.

J is TRBJ2-1 and V is TRBV5-1; TCRdb's D call, TRBD1, is unchecked because there is no DNA. The CDR3 contains 15 residues. Germline CDR1 is SGHRS and CDR2 is YFSETQ. The CDR3 sequence: CASTPTGSSYNEQFF.

The genes are TRBV4-2 and TRBJ1-2; TCRdb calls TRBD1, which cannot be checked without DNA. CDR3 length equals 16 residues. Per the germline V gene, CDR1 is LGHNA and CDR2 is YNFKEQ. This CDR3 reads CASSQDTLTGVGGYTF.

The gene calls are TRBV7-3 and TRBJ2-2; TCRdb indicates TRBD1, and absent DNA this call remains unverified. The CDR3 has 11 amino acids. CDR1 SGHTA and CDR2 FQGTGA come from the germline V gene. This CDR3 reads CASGGEGELFF.

The gene calls are TRBV7-3 and TRBJ2-2. The CDR3 spans 14 residues. Looked up from germline, CDR1 is SGHTA and CDR2 is FQGTGA. The CDR3 loop reads CASSPRSAGGELFF. The whole variable domain, remainder taken from reference TRBV7-3 and TRBJ2-2, is GAGVSQTPSNKVTEKGKYVELRCDPISGHTALYWYRQSLGQGPEFLIYFQGTGAADDSGLPNDRFFAVRPEGSVSTLKIQRTERGDSAVYLCASSPRSAGGELFFGEGSRLTVL.

The chain recombines TRBV12-3 or TRBV12-4 with TRBJ2-2; the D gene TCRdb calls, TRBD2, cannot be checked with no DNA. The CDR3 length is 17 residues. The CDR3 loop is CASSLNAGTRLTGELFF.

The rearrangement uses TRBV7-9 and TRBJ2-3; the D gene TCRdb calls, TRBD2, cannot be checked with no DNA. This CDR3 has 12 residues. The V gene's germline CDR1 is SEHNR and CDR2 FQNEAQ (reference sequence). The CDR3: CASLAVTDTQYF. The entire variable domain, with the rest obtained from reference TRBV7-9 and TRBJ2-3, is as follows: DTGVSQNPRHKITKRGQNVTFRCDPISEHNRLYWYRQTLGQGPEFLTYFQNEAQLEKSRLLSDRFSAERPKGSFSTLEIQRTEQGDSAMYLCASLAVTDTQYFGPGTRLTVL.

The chain links TRBV4-3 to TRBJ2-3; the D gene TCRdb calls, TRBD2, cannot be checked with no DNA. The CDR3 consists of 14 residues. Germline assignment: CDR1 LGHNA and CDR2 YSLEER. The CDR3 protein is CASSRGREGDTQYF.

The chain has TRBV6-2 or TRBV6-3 and TRBJ1-1. CDR1 is MNHEY and CDR2 is SVGEGT in the germline V gene. The CDR3 spans 16 residues. CDR3 loop: CASSYARHRQPLAAFF.

The chain carries TRBV12-3 or TRBV12-4 and TRBJ2-5. The CDR3 sequence is 14 residues long. The CDR3 protein is CASSLYELQETQYF.